The source of this TCR beta chain is a study of T cell responses to AZD1222 COVID-19 vaccine listed by TCRdb under 2021. Looking at the study overall: AZD1222 recipients with second doses at about 4 weeks or about 12 weeks were pooled, because spike-specific TCR depth and breadth did not differ between schedules. TCR sequencing was performed for approximately 240 trial participants, of whom about 200 were given two doses of AZD1222 and about 25 were given two doses of MenACWY control vaccine. Trial participants were enrolled by age into 18-55, 56-69 and 70-plus year subgroups, with around 150, 28 and 57 TCR-sequenced participants respectively.

Here is what the overall study found, with its caveats: Only six or seven AZD1222 recipients were SARS-CoV-2 seropositive at baseline, limiting conclusions about previously exposed vaccinees. The 56-69-year group was small, and its depth increase did not reach significance, likely because of low power. CD4 TCRs associated with the vaccine covered the entire spike protein, and the dominant responses were in regions 160-218 and 743-854. Participants were mostly white British, with more females than males. The authors suggested clonal diversity may have been underestimated. After two AZD1222 doses, both the breadth and the depth of spike-specific TCRs were significantly higher than at day 0 and than in MenACWY recipients. Epitopes outside the regions mutated in the B.1.351 and B.1.1.7 variants were reportedly recognized by nearly half of the unique spike-specific TCRs. Because no day 14 peak-response samples were available, repertoires were characterized only after the peak T cell response.

The CDR3 regions of human TCRbeta chains were analyzed by immunosequencing. Per the original workflow: Repertoire TCRs were checked for matches against a reference library of SARS-CoV-2-specific TCRs that had been generated using the MIRA antigen-specificity platform. Breadth was defined as the fraction of unique TCRs that were SARS-CoV-2-associated. Depth was defined as the fraction of total T cells that were SARS-CoV-2-associated. Each spike-specific TCR was assigned to its reactive spike region and to a CD4 or CD8 class using the MIRA data. Log10-transformed breadth and depth values were compared by one-way ANOVA with Sidak's multiple comparisons tests. Imported from immuneACCESS, the table was reduced by TCRdb to in-frame sequences with V and J called. These copies leave out some clones; in studies compared against another copy, an unresolved V gene accounts for under half, and the cause of the remainder is not known. That table furnishes V, J and clone size, whereas the DNA furnished D and trimming. The sample records about 260,000 clones, 93% of which are singletons. The leading ten clones occupy around 0.57% of the sample.

Reading the label with the study, this specimen's time point is: baseline before first vaccination. The vaccinee samples were drawn from two UK trials, COV001 and COV002, one of which was a single-blind randomized controlled phase 2/3 trial testing AZD1222 (ChAdOx1 nCoV-19) in healthy adults. Trial participant PBMC samples were collected at day 0 and day 28 after the second dose for TCRbeta chain sequencing. CDR1 and CDR2 are read off the germline V gene (reference sequence) as LNHNV and YYDKDF. V is cut by 5 bases and J by 9 bases, and the space between the germline ends is 23 bases. There are 16 amino acids in the CDR3, from cysteine to phenylalanine inclusive. Solely the CDR3 DNA is kept, with 48 bases framed from the first base. Turning to this clone: Its antigen is not yet known. Nothing much larger sits one base from this clone, and base qualities are not available.

The sequenced sample was peripheral blood, obtained on day 0 of AZD1222 vaccination. This TCR derives from an adult in good health. The rearrangement combines TRBV15 with TRBJ1-5, with TRBD1 tentatively as D gene (6 bases match). The CDR3 amino acid sequence is: CATSPRGQGSIWPQHF. The DNA sequence is as follows: TGTGCCACCAGCCCCCGGGGGCAGGGGAGTATATGGCCCCAGCATTTT.